This T cell receptor (beta chain) came from a study of cytomegalovirus exposure and HLA in healthy donors. The primer mix had 60 Vbeta and 13 Jbeta primers. Here immunoSEQ multiplex PCR was the method, and the copy in TCRdb shows in-frame clones only, minus some. The data hold fewer than 200,000 clones, with about 85% observed a single time. This clone came up a few times. Its antigen is currently unknown. Germline values: CDR1 SGHKS, CDR2 YYEKEE (reference sequence). Trimming stripped 2 bases from V and 1 base from J, with 16 bases between. This CDR3 has 16 amino acids. Study-level points and caveats: Earlier results showed most TCR beta V segments being productive about 90% or about 30% of the time. Some TCR beta chains (164 of them) were listed as cytomegalovirus-associated.

The receptor's source is a boy under 10 years old in good health and CMV-seronegative. Sequenced material: PBMCs. This rearrangement joins TRBV5-5 to TRBJ2-7, with D perhaps TRBD1 (6 bases). The DNA for the CDR3 is TGTGCCAGCAGCTTATACAGGGCTAGAGGATCCTACGAGCAGTACTTC. It is translated as CASSLYRARGSYEQYF.